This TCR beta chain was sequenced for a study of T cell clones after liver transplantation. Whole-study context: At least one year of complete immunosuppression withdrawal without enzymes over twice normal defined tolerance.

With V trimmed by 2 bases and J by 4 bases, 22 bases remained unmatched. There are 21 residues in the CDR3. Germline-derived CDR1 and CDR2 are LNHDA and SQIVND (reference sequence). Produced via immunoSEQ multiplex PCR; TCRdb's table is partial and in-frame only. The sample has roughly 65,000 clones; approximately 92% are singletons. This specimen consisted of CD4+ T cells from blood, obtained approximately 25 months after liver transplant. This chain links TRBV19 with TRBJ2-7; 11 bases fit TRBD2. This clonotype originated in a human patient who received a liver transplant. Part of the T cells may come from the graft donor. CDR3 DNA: TGTGCCAGTAGTATAACTGGGGGAGTTCGCACTAGCGGGAGAAGGGCTTACGAGCAGTACTTC. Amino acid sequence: CASSITGGVRTSGRRAYEQYF.